The rows below give T cell receptor beta chains drawn from one sample of a study of blood T cell repertoires in COVID-19. Profiling relied on immunoSEQ multiplex PCR, and the TCRdb table lists in-frame clones only, not all of them. Here the sample spans a few hundred thousand clones, 84% being singletons. The sequencing input was peripheral blood. These receptors all stem from a man aged 25 to 45 with active or convalescent COVID-19. Each CDR3 is given with its conserved first and last residue. The D gene is left open where the match is weak. Clone size appears in some rows only: once, few, many, or a class for an expanded clone.

NA,TRBJ2-1,TRBV7-3,TRBD2,CASSLIGGGRAYNEQFF,TGTGCCAGCAGCTTAATAGGTGGCGGGAGAGCCTACAATGAGCAGTTCTTC
NA,TRBJ1-3,TRBV4-3,NA,CASSHRGLGNTIYF,TGCGCCAGCAGCCACAGGGGTCTCGGAAACACCATATATTTT
NA,TRBJ1-3,TRBV15,NA,CATSRQASGNTIYF,TGTGCCACCAGCAGGCAGGCCTCTGGAAACACCATATATTTT
NA,TRBJ2-5,TRBV7-2,TRBD1,CASSLMGQGAGETQYF,TGTGCCAGCAGCTTAATGGGACAGGGGGCTGGAGAGACCCAGTACTTC
few,TRBJ1-2,TRBV18,TRBD1,CASAPDRENGYTF,TGTGCCAGCGCCCCGGACAGGGAGAATGGCTACACCTTC
NA,TRBJ1-5,TRBV28,TRBD1,CASSGLGQSNQPQHF,TGTGCCAGTAGTGGTCTGGGACAGTCCAATCAGCCCCAGCATTTT
NA,TRBJ2-3,TRBV30,NA,CAWSNWAQGTQYF,TGTGCCTGGAGTAACTGGGCCCAAGGAACGCAGTATTTT
NA,TRBJ1-2,TRBV27,NA,CASTMIIVGGRLGGYTF,TGTGCCAGCACCATGATTATCGTTGGGGGCCGGCTTGGGGGCTACACCTTC
once,TRBJ2-3,TRBV11-2,TRBD2,CASSIIAGGRTDTQYF,TGTGCCAGCAGCATTATAGCGGGGGGCCGGACAGATACGCAGTATTTT
NA,TRBJ2-7,TRBV7-2,TRBD2,CASTPPSGGYYEQYF,TGTGCCAGCACCCCCCCTAGCGGGGGATACTACGAGCAGTACTTC
NA,TRBJ2-5,TRBV2,TRBD2,CASSGASGQETQYF,TGTGCCAGCAGTGGGGCTAGCGGACAAGAGACCCAGTACTTC
NA,TRBJ1-6,TRBV19,NA,CASSIRAADSPLHF,TGTGCCAGTAGTATTAGGGCAGCGGATTCACCCCTCCACTTT
NA,TRBJ1-4,TRBV5-1,NA,CASSLGWLGRQKEKLFF,TGCGCCAGCAGCTTGGGATGGCTGGGGCGCCAGAAAGAAAAACTGTTTTTT
NA,TRBJ1-2,TRBV10-2,NA,CASSESLSGRMWGYTF,TGCGCCAGCAGTGAGTCCTTAAGCGGCAGGATGTGGGGCTACACCTTC
NA,TRBJ2-3,TRBV7-2,TRBD2,CASSFFLAGFTDTQYF,TGTGCCAGCAGCTTCTTCCTAGCGGGGTTCACAGATACGCAGTATTTT
once,TRBJ2-7,TRBV12-2,NA,CASRLEVAGDAYEQYF,TGTGCAAGTCGCTTAGAAGTGGCAGGGGACGCCTACGAGCAGTACTTC
NA,TRBJ2-3,TRBV28,TRBD2,CASSLAGGNTDTQYF,TGTGCCAGCAGTTTGGCGGGGGGCAACACAGATACGCAGTATTTT
NA,TRBJ2-1,TRBV11-2,NA,CASSLVTRRKSEQFF,TGTGCCAGCAGCTTAGTGACTAGACGGAAGAGTGAGCAGTTCTTC
NA,TRBJ1-6,TRBV4-1,NA,CASSLSGRSYNSPLHF,TGCGCCAGCAGCCTAAGTGGGAGGTCCTATAATTCACCCCTCCACTTT
NA,TRBJ1-2,TRBV5-6,NA,CASSDGQGHGGYTF,TGTGCCAGCAGCGATGGCCAGGGTCACGGCGGCTACACCTTC
NA,TRBJ1-2,TRBV18,TRBD1,CASSLEDRVYGYTF,TGTGCCAGCTCCCTCGAGGACAGGGTCTATGGCTACACCTTC
NA,TRBJ1-2,TRBV28,NA,CASSFNRVYGYTF,TGTGCCAGCAGTTTCAACCGGGTCTATGGCTACACCTTC
NA,TRBJ2-5,TRBV6-5,TRBD2,CASSYEKGGQTQYF,TGTGCCAGCAGTTACGAGAAGGGAGGGCAGACCCAGTACTTC
NA,TRBJ2-2,TRBV5-1,NA,CASSFQGFGERELFF,TGCGCCAGCAGTTTCCAGGGGTTCGGGGAGCGGGAGCTGTTTTTT
NA,TRBJ2-1,TRBV5-6,TRBD1,CASIYRGLNEQFF,TGTGCCAGCATCTACAGGGGGCTGAATGAGCAGTTCTTC
NA,TRBJ1-1,TRBV19,NA,CATRGRGGSTEAFF,TGTGCCACCCGAGGGAGGGGTGGGAGCACTGAAGCTTTCTTT
NA,TRBJ2-1,TRBV5-1,NA,CASSSGPEGYNEQFF,TGCGCCAGCAGCAGCGGACCCGAGGGCTACAATGAGCAGTTCTTC
NA,TRBJ1-4,TRBV11-2,NA,CASSGGVGRDATNEKLFF,TGTGCCAGCAGCGGCGGGGTGGGCAGGGATGCAACTAATGAAAAACTGTTTTTT
once,TRBJ2-2,TRBV2,NA,CASSGNGGPLTGELFF,TGTGCCAGCAGTGGGAATGGGGGCCCCCTCACCGGGGAGCTGTTTTTT
few,TRBJ1-6,TRBV5-1,TRBD1,CATQPGGQGASPLHF,TGCGCCACCCAACCGGGGGGACAGGGGGCTTCACCCCTCCACTTT
NA,TRBJ1-4,TRBV28,NA,CASSPPGRRNNEKLFF,TGTGCCAGCAGTCCCCCCGGGAGGCGAAATAATGAAAAACTGTTTTTT
NA,TRBJ1-5,TRBV5-8,NA,CASSSGVSDNQPQHF,TGTGCCAGCAGCTCGGGGGTTTCGGACAATCAGCCCCAGCATTTT
NA,TRBJ1-3,TRBV10-2,TRBD1,CASSRGQDGNTIYF,TGCGCCAGCAGCCGAGGACAGGACGGAAACACCATATATTTT